Sequencing of this TCR beta chain was carried out in a study of neurological immune-mediated disorders. Study results and limitations: Phylogenetic grouping assigned the repertoires of 18 of 34 multiple sclerosis patients to a single related-CDR3 cluster, which may represent a signature. Because no CDR3 amino acid sequences were shared across subjects by expanded clones, private repertoires were suggested in all groups.

Germline CDR1 is ENHRY and CDR2 is SYGVKD. V shed 2 bases, J shed 7 bases, and the junction held 14 bases outside the gene matches. The CDR3 is 17 amino acids. The time point here: longitudinal time-point 3. This clonotype was seen at least ten times. Its antigen is unidentified. Over 180 million TCR-beta sequences (from 15-18 subjects) were yielded by each sequencing run. TCRdb processed the 5' RACE reads anew with MiXCR; each CDR3 protein has one entry. The repertoire includes more than 75,000 distinct CDR3 sequences, approximately 4.6% of them detected once, and approximately 5.4% sits in the top ten.

The chain links TRBV10-3 to TRBJ2-1, with 7 bases matching TRBD2. This TCR derives from a woman in her sixties or seventies with multiple sclerosis. What was sequenced was PBMCs. Here the CDR3 DNA reads TGTGCCATCAGTGAGCCCCGCTCAGCGGGGTCCACAAATGAGCAGTTCTTC. Its protein product is CAISEPRSAGSTNEQFF.